The 28 T cell receptor beta chains below all came from one sample that was sequenced in a study of identical twins. MiXCR was run by TCRdb on the 5' RACE reads, yielding one entry per CDR3 protein. The sample includes some 97,000 distinct CDR3 sequences, 5.5% to 7% of them seen just once. Material: memory T cells sorted from blood. Receptors originate from a woman aged 50 to 60 in good health.

This clonotype was counted at least ten times. The rearrangement uses TRBV24-1 and TRBJ2-1; no reliable D call. The ends were cut back, 9 bases at V and 5 bases at J, with 10 bases in the middle. The CDR3 totals 12 residues. CDR1 is KGHDR and CDR2 is SFDVKD in the germline V gene. The CDR3 sequence: CATARVDNEQFF. The CDR3 DNA sequence: TGTGCCACCGCTCGGGTAGACAATGAGCAGTTCTTC.

This clonotype was picked up many times. The chain uses TRBV30 and TRBJ1-1; D call uncertain. V shed 1 base and J shed 9 bases, with 12 bases lying between them. This CDR3 is 12 amino acids long. Per germline, CDR1 GTSNPN and CDR2 SVGIG (reference sequence). The CDR3, as DNA: TGTGCCTGGAGTGCCAACGAAGTAAAAGCTTTCTTT. Protein product: CAWSANEVKAFF.

The table lists this clonotype with many counts. J is TRBJ2-3 and V is TRBV20-1, with TRBD2 matching 8 bases. CDR1 is DFQATT and CDR2 is SNEGSKA in the germline V gene (reference sequence). Trimming removed 5 bases from V and 2 bases from J; junction bases left unmatched: 9. This CDR3 is built from 15 residues. Here the CDR3 DNA reads TGCAGTGCTTTCCTAGCGGGTGGGACCACAGATACGCAGTATTTT. Residues: CSAFLAGGTTDTQYF.

The chain carries TRBV5-1 and TRBJ2-5, with 8 bases matching TRBD1. V gave up 2 bases and J gave up 1 base; unmatched junction bases: 4. Germline CDR1 SGHRS, CDR2 YFSETQ. The length of the CDR3 is 15 residues. CDR3 region: CASSLTGTGQETQYF. In DNA form, the CDR3 reads TGCGCCAGCAGCTTAACCGGGACAGGCCAAGAGACCCAGTACTTC.

This clonotype was seen many times. The rearrangement uses TRBV19 and TRBJ1-5; TRBD1 aligns across 8 bases. The ends lost 3 bases at V and 6 bases at J; junction bases unmatched: 4. The CDR3 is 14 amino acids. In germline, CDR1 is LNHDA, CDR2 SQIVND (reference sequence). The CDR3 loop is CASSIRTGPQPQHF. The CDR3 DNA follows: TGTGCCAGTAGTATTAGGACAGGGCCTCAGCCCCAGCATTTT.

The table lists this clonotype with many counts. The rearrangement uses TRBV15 and TRBJ2-5; 7 bases match TRBD1. The germline CDR1 and CDR2 sequences are LNHNV and YYDKDF (reference sequence). Trimming at V came to 4 bases and at J to 2 bases, leaving 7 bases not matched to a gene. CDR3 length: 15 residues. CDR3: CATSKRPGGQETQYF. CDR3 DNA sequence: TGTGCCACCAGCAAGAGACCAGGGGGACAAGAGACCCAGTACTTC.

This clonotype was seen a few times. The chain carries TRBV27 and TRBJ2-5, with unresolved D. Trimming took 2 bases from V and 9 from J, leaving 19 bases between them. From germline, CDR1 is MNHEY and CDR2 SMNVEV (reference sequence). The CDR3 runs to 15 residues. CDR3 sequence reads: CASSLVRSDGWSQYF. The CDR3 DNA sequence: TGTGCCAGCAGTTTAGTTAGATCGGACGGATGGTCCCAGTACTTC.

The chain recombines TRBV27 with TRBJ2-1; TRBD1 matches 9 bases. The CDR3 totals 16 residues. Germline CDR1 reads MNHEY; CDR2 reads SMNVEV (reference sequence). The V segment lost 7 bases and the J segment 7 bases; nucleotides outside the gene matches: 14. The CDR3 protein is CASTPSDRGSWNEQFF. CDR3 sequence (DNA): TGTGCCAGCACTCCATCCGACAGGGGGAGTTGGAATGAGCAGTTCTTC.

As for this clonotype: Possible read error: a much larger clone is one base away. V usage is TRBV24-1 and J usage is TRBJ2-3; D may match TRBD1 or TRBD2 (5 bases each). Looked up from germline, CDR1 is KGHDR and CDR2 is SFDVKD. V lost 5 bases to trimming and J lost 7 bases, with 6 bases between them. The CDR3 runs to 11 residues. The CDR3 DNA follows: TGTGCCACCAGTGGGGGACATACGCAGTATTTT. This sequence encodes CATSGGHTQYF.

The genes are TRBV12-3 or TRBV12-4 and TRBJ2-5; D unclear. The CDR3 totals 14 residues. Trimming left V 3 bases short and J 3 bases short, with 11 bases between. The CDR3 spells CASSLSSGEETQYF. The CDR3 coding sequence is TGTGCCAGCAGTTTGAGTTCCGGAGAAGAGACCCAGTACTTC.

The sample holds many counts of this clonotype. The V gene is TRBV6-5, the J gene TRBJ1-2, with D hard to call. The CDR3 sequence is 14 residues long. In germline, CDR1 is MNHEY, CDR2 SVGAGI. The ends were cut back, 8 bases at V and 7 bases at J, with 20 bases in the middle. CDR3 residues: CASGEGTTMAGYTF. CDR3 bases: TGTGCCAGCGGAGAAGGCACTACTATGGCTGGCTACACCTTC.

This clonotype was detected a few times. This sequence joins TRBV7-3 and TRBJ2-5; 16 positions agree with TRBD2. The germline V gene has CDR1 SGHTA and CDR2 FQGTGA. The V gene end was trimmed by 3 bases and the J gene end by 5 bases; junction bases not matched to a gene: 0. The CDR3 spans 15 residues. In DNA form, the CDR3 reads TGTGCCAGCAGCTTGGGACTAGCGGGAGGGGAGACCCAGTACTTC. Its protein product is CASSLGLAGGETQYF.

Ten or more counts support this clonotype. This rearrangement joins TRBV20-1 to TRBJ2-1; TRBD2 aligns across 7 bases. V trimming: 5 bases; J trimming: 8 bases; junction bases outside the gene matches: 9. This CDR3 contains 13 residues. CDR1 is DFQATT and CDR2 is SNEGSKA in the germline V gene (reference sequence). Here the CDR3 DNA reads TGCAGTGCTCTCATGAGCGGGGTTTATGAGCAGTTCTTC. Amino acids: CSALMSGVYEQFF.

This clonotype has at least ten counts. This chain joins TRBV5-1 and TRBJ1-1; TRBD1 might be the D (5 bases). The CDR3 sequence is 14 residues long. V lost 4 bases, J lost 1 base, and 11 bases lay in between. In germline, CDR1 is SGHRS, CDR2 YFSETQ. CDR3 sequence: CASSRKTGNTEAFF. The CDR3 nucleotides read TGCGCCAGCAGCCGAAAAACAGGGAACACTGAAGCTTTCTTT.

This clonotype was detected ten times or more. V is TRBV5-1 and J is TRBJ2-1, with D perhaps matching TRBD2 (5 bases). The CDR3 covers 12 residues. Trimming left V 6 bases short and J 9 bases short, with 13 bases between. CDR1 and CDR2 from the germline V gene are SGHRS and YFSETQ. The CDR3 nucleotides are TGCGCCAGCATGAGGGAGTCCTTTGAGCAGTTCTTC. Translating it yields CASMRESFEQFF.

This clonotype was seen ten or more times. The CDR3 sequence is CASSEWVPGQETQYF. CDR3 DNA: TGTGCCAGCAGTGAATGGGTCCCGGGACAAGAGACCCAGTACTTC. The chain joins TRBV25-1 to TRBJ2-5; tentatively, D is TRBD2 (5 bases). V was pared by 1 base and J by 2 bases, with 11 bases between. Looked up from germline, CDR1 is MGHDK and CDR2 is SYGVNS. The CDR3 extends over 15 amino acids.

The J gene is TRBJ2-1, the V gene TRBV20-1, with 7 bases matching TRBD2. Germline loops: CDR1 DFQATT, CDR2 SNEGSKA (reference sequence). V dropped 1 base and J dropped 7; count of bases not matched to a gene: 10. CDR3 length equals 15 residues. This chain's CDR3 is CSARVTAGLSNEQFF. The CDR3 region has the DNA TGCAGTGCTAGAGTAACAGCGGGGCTGAGTAATGAGCAGTTCTTC.

A few counts support this clonotype. At one of its ends the junction is not consistent with the germline gene, which may arise from a read error. The V and J genes are TRBV11-2 and TRBJ2-5, with D unresolved. Looked up from germline, CDR1 is SGHAT and CDR2 is FQNNGV. CDR3 size: 13 residues. The CDR3 loop reads CASRLGILETQYF. Written as DNA, the CDR3 is TGTGCCAGCAGGTTAGGGATTCTGGAGACCCAGTACTTC.

This clonotype came up many times. V gene TRBV6-6 combines with J gene TRBJ2-2, with TRBD2 matching 11 bases. This CDR3 spans 15 amino acids. Germline lookup yields CDR1 MNHNY and CDR2 SVGAGI (reference sequence). Unmatched junction bases numbered 4, after V lost 10 bases and J lost 0 bases. CDR3 coding DNA: TGTGCCACCCCGACTAGCGGGACGAACACCGGGGAGCTGTTTTTT. Translation: CATPTSGTNTGELFF.

This clonotype was counted a few times. DNA of the CDR3: TGTGCCAGCAGAGTAGGGGTCGGTGGTCAGCCCCAGCATTTT. It is translated as CASRVGVGGQPQHF. The V and J genes are TRBV6-1 and TRBJ1-5; maybe TRBD1 (5 bases). CDR1 and CDR2 from the germline V gene are MNHNS and SASEGT. V lost 6 bases and J lost 6, with 15 bases in between. The CDR3 covers 14 residues.

This clonotype has ten or more counts. The V call is TRBV6-5, the J call TRBJ2-3; D not resolved. This CDR3 has 14 residues. Trimming removed 0 bases from V and 0 bases from J, with 4 bases in between. Germline loops: CDR1 MNHEY, CDR2 SVGAGI. The CDR3, as DNA: TGTGCCAGCAGTTACTCGGATAGCACAGATACGCAGTATTTT. It specifies CASSYSDSTDTQYF.

This clonotype has a count of ten or more. V usage is TRBV7-9 and J usage is TRBJ1-1; D is undetermined. Germline lookup yields CDR1 SEHNR and CDR2 FQNEAQ (reference sequence). Trimming stripped 1 base from V and 0 bases from J, with 6 bases between. The CDR3 spans 14 residues. The CDR3 sequence: CASSLDALNTEAFF. Here the CDR3 DNA reads TGTGCCAGCAGCTTAGATGCGTTGAACACTGAAGCTTTCTTT.

J is TRBJ1-5 and V is TRBV6-5; perhaps TRBD1 as D (6 bases). The germline V and J ends were trimmed by 5 bases and 11 bases, with 13 bases remaining between them. The germline CDR1 and CDR2 sequences are MNHEY and SVGAGI. This CDR3 has 12 amino acids. The CDR3 reads CASSHATGTQHF. The CDR3 nucleotides read TGTGCCAGCAGTCACGCGACAGGAACCCAGCATTTT.

This clonotype appeared many times. The genes are TRBV24-1 and TRBJ2-1, with unresolved D. Trimming removed 0 bases from V and 5 bases from J, with 13 bases in between. Germline-derived CDR1 and CDR2 are KGHDR and SFDVKD. The CDR3 contains 16 residues. The CDR3 here is CATSDLVARGNNEQFF. The CDR3 DNA follows: TGTGCCACCAGTGATTTGGTAGCTCGTGGGAACAATGAGCAGTTCTTC.

This clonotype was counted at least ten times. The rearrangement links TRBV28 to TRBJ2-5, with D maybe TRBD1 (5 bases). CDR3 length: 14 amino acids. Germline-derived CDR1 and CDR2 are MDHEN and SYDVKM. The V end lost 6 bases, the J end lost 9 bases, and 20 bases lay between the germline ends. Here the CDR3 DNA reads TGTGCCAGCAGCTCCGACCGAAGGGGTTGGGCCCAGTACTTC. Its protein is CASSSDRRGWAQYF.

This clonotype has a count of ten or more. The V gene is TRBV24-1, the J gene TRBJ1-2, with TRBD1 matching over 8 bases. V was clipped by 0 bases and J by 4 bases; unmatched bases: 0. The CDR3 spans 14 residues. Germline V gene sequence: CDR1 KGHDR, CDR2 SFDVKD. This chain's CDR3 is CATSDLTGGYGYTF. CDR3 in DNA: TGTGCCACCAGTGATTTGACAGGGGGCTATGGCTACACCTTC.

The chain employs TRBV7-6 and TRBJ1-2, with D possibly being TRBD1 (6 bases). With 3 bases removed from V and 8 bases from J, the gap between germline ends came to 13 bases. The CDR3 spans 13 residues. Per germline, CDR1 SGHVS and CDR2 FNYEAQ. The CDR3 loop reads CASSLPGAGGYTF. In DNA form, the CDR3 reads TGTGCCAGCAGCTTGCCGGGGGCGGGCGGCTACACCTTC.

A few counts support this clonotype. The chain carries TRBV7-9 and TRBJ2-5; TRBD2 might be the D (6 bases). The CDR3 covers 13 residues. Germline loops: CDR1 SEHNR, CDR2 FQNEAQ (reference sequence). The V end lost 10 bases, the J end lost 1 base, and 13 bases lay between the germline ends. The CDR3 loop is CATGGGFQETQYF. The CDR3 DNA sequence: TGTGCCACCGGCGGAGGGTTCCAAGAGACCCAGTACTTC. The full variable domain, completed using reference TRBV7-9 and TRBJ2-5, is DTGVSQNPRHKITKRGQNVTFRCDPISEHNRLYWYRQTLGQGPEFLTYFQNEAQLEKSRLLSDRFSAERPKGSFSTLEIQRTEQGDSAMYLCATGGGFQETQYFGPGTRLLVL.